Listed here are 5 T cell receptor beta chains from one sample, sequenced in a study of molecular identifiers for immune sequencing clone quantification. Using its own MiXCR run on the PCR reads, TCRdb lists one record per CDR3 protein. Of about half a million distinct CDR3 sequences detected, about 26% appear once; the ten largest clones hold around 0.76%. The sequenced material came from naive CD8+ T cells from blood, with Jurkat cell RNA spiked in. Subset noted: FACS-sorted CD8+CD4-CCR7+CD45RA+ naive T cells. These receptors were obtained from a human donor in good health. Some libraries in this study had Jurkat cell RNA spiked in.

The chain couples TRBV2 to TRBJ1-3, with TRBD1 matching 12 bases. Germline values: CDR1 SNHLY, CDR2 FYNNEI. Unmatched junction bases numbered 7, after V lost 2 bases and J lost 5 bases. This CDR3 is 17 amino acids long. CDR3 region: CASSELRRDRGRNTIYF. The CDR3 region has the DNA TGTGCCAGCAGTGAACTCCGCCGGGACAGGGGGCGAAACACCATATATTTT. The whole variable domain, filled in from reference TRBV2 and TRBJ1-3, reads EPEVTQTPSHQVTQMGQEVILRCVPISNHLYFYWYRQILGQKVEFLVSFYNNEISEKSEIFDDQFSVERPDGSNFTLKIRSTKLEDSAMYFCASSELRRDRGRNTIYFGEGSWLTVV.

This clonotype was picked up many times. The genes are TRBV5-1 and TRBJ2-3; 8 bases fit TRBD2. CDR1 SGHRS and CDR2 YFSETQ come from the germline V gene. Trimming cost V 0 bases and J 4 bases; bases outside gene matches: 7. CDR3 length equals 16 residues. CDR3 DNA sequence: TGCGCCAGCAGCTTGGAAGGTAGCGGGGTGTCAGATACGCAGTATTTT. This gives the protein CASSLEGSGVSDTQYF.

This chain links TRBV20-1 with TRBJ2-1; the D gene is possibly TRBD2 (6 bases). The V and J ends lost 2 bases and 2 bases respectively, with 10 bases between them. Germline-derived CDR1 and CDR2 are DFQATT and SNEGSKA (reference sequence). This CDR3 comprises 14 residues. The CDR3 bases are TGCAGTGCTAGAAGTAGCGGAACCTACAATGAGCAGTTCTTC. Amino acids: CSARSSGTYNEQFF.

As regards this clonotype: In this CDR3 the conserved last residue, phenylalanine or tryptophan, is missing, so a read error is likely. The chain employs TRBV20-1 and TRBJ2-3; 7 bases are a match to TRBD2. The CDR3 has 19 amino acids. The germline CDR1 and CDR2 sequences are DFQATT and SNEGSKA (reference sequence). V shed 1 base, J shed 0 bases, and the junction held 16 bases outside the gene matches. CDR3 loop: CSARGVVGAGVQSTDTQYV. The CDR3 DNA follows: TGCAGTGCTAGAGGAGTGGTCGGGGCGGGAGTTCAGAGCACAGATACGCAGTATGTT.

The chain joins TRBV20-1 to TRBJ1-3; TRBD1 aligns across 7 bases. The V gene's germline CDR1 is DFQATT and CDR2 SNEGSKA (reference sequence). V lost 6 bases, J lost 0 bases, and 8 bases stayed unmatched. This CDR3 has 15 residues. This CDR3 is CSAPTGDASGNTIYF. The CDR3 DNA reads TGCAGTGCGCCTACAGGGGACGCCTCTGGAAACACCATATATTTT.